This T cell receptor (beta chain) was obtained from a study of identical twins. Via MiXCR, TCRdb re-called the 5' RACE reads, giving one row per CDR3 protein. The table lists fewer than 900,000 distinct CDR3 sequences, approximately 21% of them singletons, with 4% to 5.5% in the top ten. This clonotype has more than one count but fewer than ten. These data also featured in a second study, about T cells expressing NK-cell markers.

The specimen was PBMCs. This sequence originates from a woman between 18 and 29 years old in good health.

As DNA, the CDR3 is TGTGCCAGCAGTGCGTTTAGCGGGGATTCCTACAATGAGCAGTTCTTC. It specifies CASSAFSGDSYNEQFF. The V gene is TRBV12-3 or TRBV12-4, the J gene TRBJ2-1, with 8 bases matching TRBD2. The CDR3 extends over 16 amino acids. Losses at the gene ends were 5 bases for V and 1 base for J; bases not matched to a gene: 7.